This entry describes one T cell receptor (beta chain). Sequencing targeted TCR beta in T cells from blood (CD8+ and CD4+). The CD8+ and CD4+ T cells were isolated magnetically using a negative isolation approach, whereas the TEMRA cells were enriched by FACS. The CDR3 runs 18 residues. Germline values: CDR1 SGDLS, CDR2 YYNGEE. V lost 2 bases to trimming and J lost 0 bases, with 18 bases between them. This entry is derived from a study of CD8 T cells in Susac syndrome. RNA was extracted with the RNeasy kit, and a quantity of roughly 0.5 to 1 ug was reverse transcribed using random hexamers. Amplification of TCR beta CDR3 by immunoSEQ multiplex PCR spanned 54 Vbeta and 13 Jbeta. TCRdb itself ran the immunoSEQ multiplex PCR reads through MiXCR, one entry per CDR3 protein. The table has about 150,000 distinct CDR3 sequences, roughly 94% seen once.

This TCR was recovered from a human donor in good health. Sequenced: CD4+ T cells from PBMCs. The chain links TRBV9 to TRBJ2-1; D ambiguous. Here the CDR3 DNA reads TGTGCCAGCAGCGTCGACACCCCAGACTGGAGCTCCTACAATGAGCAGTTCTTC. This gives the protein CASSVDTPDWSSYNEQFF.